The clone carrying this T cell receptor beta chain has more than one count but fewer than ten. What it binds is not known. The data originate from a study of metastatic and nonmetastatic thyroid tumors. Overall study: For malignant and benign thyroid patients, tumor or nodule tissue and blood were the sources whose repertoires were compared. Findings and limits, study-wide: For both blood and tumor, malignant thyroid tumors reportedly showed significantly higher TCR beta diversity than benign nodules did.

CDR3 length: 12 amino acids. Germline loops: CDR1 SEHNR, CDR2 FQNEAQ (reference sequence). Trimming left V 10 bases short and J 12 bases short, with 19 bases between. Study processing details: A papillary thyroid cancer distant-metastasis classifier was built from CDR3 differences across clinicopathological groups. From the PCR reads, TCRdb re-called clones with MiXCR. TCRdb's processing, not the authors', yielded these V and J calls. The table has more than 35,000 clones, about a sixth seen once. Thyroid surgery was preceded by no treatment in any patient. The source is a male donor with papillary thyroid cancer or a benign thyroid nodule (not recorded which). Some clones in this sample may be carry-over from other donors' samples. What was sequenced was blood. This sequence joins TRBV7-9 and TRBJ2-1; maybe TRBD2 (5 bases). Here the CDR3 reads CANILFTEGQFF. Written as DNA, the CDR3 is TGTGCCAACATTTTATTTACCGAGGGGCAGTTCTTC.